The next 11 T cell receptor beta chains were all read from a single sample in a study of T cells after yellow fever vaccination. TCRdb fed the 5' RACE reads into MiXCR, producing one record per CDR3 protein. The repertoire holds about 32,000 distinct CDR3 sequences, with 6.6% as singletons. Sequencing used PBMCs, either bulk or a sorted T-cell subset (CD4+, CD8+, memory, or dextramer-sorted; not recorded which), obtained on the day of the first yellow fever vaccination. All receptors come from a man aged 18 to 30 who received the YFV17D yellow fever vaccine.

This clonotype was counted many times. The chain uses TRBV7-3 and TRBJ2-2, with a weak D call TRBD1 (7 bases). CDR3 length: 17 residues. From germline, CDR1 is SGHTA and CDR2 FQGTGA. V was clipped by 1 base and J by 3 bases, with 15 bases between them. The CDR3 DNA is TGTGCCAGCAGCTTAAGTGGGGGGACAGCGTACACCGGGGAGCTGTTTTTT. Translation gives CASSLSGGTAYTGELFF.

There are many counts of this clonotype. This rearrangement joins TRBV5-6 to TRBJ2-7, with unresolved D. The CDR3 runs 16 residues. CDR1 and CDR2 (germline): SGHDT, YYEEEE. Trimming took 4 bases from V and 2 from J, leaving 19 bases between them. This CDR3 reads CASSGTLTGQTYEQYF. For the CDR3, the DNA is TGTGCCAGCAGCGGAACCTTAACTGGCCAGACCTACGAGCAGTACTTC.

This clonotype occurred many times. The gene calls are TRBV5-5 and TRBJ2-2, with a possible D match to TRBD2 (6 bases). V lost 3 bases and J 4 bases, leaving 10 bases between the germline ends. Germline loops: CDR1 SGHKS, CDR2 YYEKEE (reference sequence). The length of the CDR3 is 14 residues. DNA for the CDR3: TGTGCCAGCAGCTGGCAGGGAGGCACCGGGGAGCTGTTTTTT. This gives the protein CASSWQGGTGELFF.

This clonotype appeared many times. The CDR3 coding sequence is TGTGCCACCAGCAGAGATTTAGGGAAGAGCTATGGCTACACCTTC. Protein: CATSRDLGKSYGYTF. The chain couples TRBV15 to TRBJ1-2; no definite D call. Germline values: CDR1 LNHNV, CDR2 YYDKDF (reference sequence). The CDR3 has 15 residues. The V end was cut by 0 bases, the J end by 4 bases, with 12 bases between.

Notes on this clonotype: Possible read error: a much larger clone is one base away. The V call is TRBV12-5, the J call TRBJ1-2; TRBD1 is a possible D gene (5 bases). Germline V CDR1 and CDR2: LGHNT, FRNRAP. This CDR3 is 12 amino acids long. V was cut by 2 bases and J by 10 bases, with 11 bases left in between. This CDR3 is CASGLNGGDYTF. The CDR3, as DNA: TGTGCTAGTGGTTTGAATGGGGGAGACTACACCTTC.

In its sample, this clonotype was seen many times. The chain couples TRBV7-2 to TRBJ2-2, with D perhaps matching TRBD2 (5 bases). This CDR3 comprises 14 residues. With 1 base removed from V and 7 bases from J, the gap between germline ends came to 10 bases. CDR1 is SGHTA and CDR2 is FQGNSA in the germline V gene. The CDR3 here is CASSLGLTSGELFF. The CDR3 DNA is TGTGCCAGCAGCTTAGGTCTTACTAGCGGGGAGCTGTTTTTT.

This clonotype was counted ten times or more. The chain employs TRBV7-3 and TRBJ2-1; D is perhaps TRBD1 (5 bases). Trimming removed 6 bases at V and 6 bases at J, with 12 bases between. This CDR3 contains 13 residues. Germline V CDR1 and CDR2: SGHTA, FQGTGA. The CDR3 sequence: CASRGPRANEQFF. As DNA, the CDR3 is TGTGCCAGCAGGGGGCCTCGGGCCAATGAGCAGTTCTTC.

The chain has TRBV12-3 or TRBV12-4 and TRBJ1-1; D unclear. The CDR3 has 15 residues. Deletions cut 3 bases from V and 4 bases from J, with 15 bases between. The CDR3 loop reads CASSFLPGTGTEAFF. CDR3 coding DNA: TGTGCCAGCAGTTTTCTACCGGGCACGGGCACTGAAGCTTTCTTT.

This clonotype was counted ten times or more. This chain uses TRBV2 with TRBJ2-5; 8 bases line up with TRBD2. The CDR3 runs to 13 residues. Trimming removed 1 base from V and 5 bases from J; junction bases left unmatched: 0. CDR1 is SNHLY and CDR2 is FYNNEI in the germline V gene. The CDR3 DNA sequence: TGTGCCAGCAGTGAAGAGCGGGGGGAGACCCAGTACTTC. It is translated as CASSEERGETQYF.

At least ten counts were recorded for this clonotype. This rearrangement joins TRBV5-6 to TRBJ1-4; D remains unclear. V gave up 4 bases and J gave up 13 bases, with 14 bases separating them. CDR3 length equals 12 residues. In germline, CDR1 is SGHDT, CDR2 YYEEEE. The CDR3 DNA follows: TGTGCCAGCAGCGGTCAAACGGGAAGACTGTTTTTT. It specifies CASSGQTGRLFF.

This clonotype was detected many times. The chain employs TRBV10-2 and TRBJ2-7; TRBD2 matches at 14 bases. The CDR3 is 15 amino acids. The germline V gene encodes CDR1 WSHSY and CDR2 SAAADI. The junction had 6 bases not matched to a gene; V was cut back by 6 bases and J by 5 bases. CDR3 protein: CASRGTSGGLDEQYF. The CDR3 nucleotides are TGCGCCAGCAGAGGGACTAGCGGGGGTCTCGACGAGCAGTACTTC.